Listed here are 14 T cell receptor beta chains from one sample, sequenced in a study of cytomegalovirus exposure and HLA in healthy donors. 60 Vbeta and 13 Jbeta primers were used in PCR. Clones were read by immunoSEQ multiplex PCR, and TCRdb kept only the in-frame ones, dropping some. Among more than 100,000 clones listed, roughly 79% were seen once. Sequenced material: PBMCs. These receptors all come from a man between 45 and 60 years old in good health and CMV-seropositive.

V gene TRBV29-1 combines with J gene TRBJ1-1; possible D gene TRBD1, 5 bases. This CDR3 has 13 amino acids. Trimming removed 5 bases at V and 5 bases at J, with 15 bases between. Germline-derived CDR1 and CDR2 are SQVTM and ANQGSEA. This CDR3 reads CSVHSRGGTEAFF. The CDR3 DNA sequence: TGCAGCGTTCATTCGCGGGGGGGTACTGAAGCTTTCTTT.

The chain has TRBV6-6 and TRBJ2-7; 13 bases are shared with TRBD2. Germline assignment: CDR1 MNHNY and CDR2 SVGAGI (reference sequence). The J segment lost 4 bases and the V segment lost 1 base, leaving 4 bases of the junction unmatched. The CDR3 is 16 amino acids. CDR3: CASSYYGTSGKYEQYF. CDR3 coding DNA: TGTGCCAGCAGTTACTACGGGACTAGCGGGAAGTACGAGCAGTACTTC.

Worth noting for this clone: The junction and the germline gene differ at one end; a read error may be behind it. The rearrangement uses TRBV28 and TRBJ1-5; D gene uncertain. Germline V gene data show CDR1 as MDHEN and CDR2 as SYDVKM. There are 13 residues in the CDR3. This CDR3 reads CAGSIYSNQPQHF. The CDR3 coding sequence is TGTGCCGGCAGTATCTATAGCAATCAGCCCCAGCATTTT.

This clone has a single count. This chain uses TRBV2 with TRBJ2-5; D unclear. This CDR3 is built from 16 residues. Germline V lookup: CDR1 SNHLY, CDR2 FYNNEI. Trimming removed 6 bases at V and 0 bases at J, with 17 bases between. CDR3 bases: TGTGCCAGCAGCCGAGGTGTCTTGAAGTACCAAGAGACCCAGTACTTC. Translation gives CASSRGVLKYQETQYF.

Only a few counts were recorded for this clone. CDR3 residues: CASSSEPGHDPYEQYF. The CDR3 coding sequence is TGTGCCAGTAGCTCGGAACCGGGACACGACCCCTACGAGCAGTACTTC. The chain couples TRBV19 to TRBJ2-7, with a weak D call TRBD1 (6 bases). The CDR3 loop spans 16 amino acids. In germline, CDR1 is LNHDA, CDR2 SQIVND (reference sequence). V shed 6 bases and J shed 2 bases, with 20 bases lying between them.

The V gene is TRBV5-1, the J gene TRBJ2-2, with 7 bases that match TRBD2. From germline, CDR1 is SGHRS and CDR2 YFSETQ. This CDR3 region has 14 residues. J gave up 7 bases and V 7 bases, and 10 bases lay outside the gene matches. CDR3 region: CASGSGLESGELFF. The CDR3 coding sequence is TGCGCCAGCGGCTCCGGACTAGAAAGCGGGGAGCTGTTTTTT.

This clone was counted a few times. The chain has TRBV9 and TRBJ1-5, with D tentatively TRBD1 (5 bases). V lost 2 bases and J lost 3, with 12 bases in between. The germline CDR1 and CDR2 sequences are SGDLS and YYNGEE. This CDR3 comprises 15 residues. The CDR3 loop reads CASSVSAGHNQPQHF. CDR3 coding DNA: TGTGCCAGCAGCGTTTCGGCAGGGCACAATCAGCCCCAGCATTTT. Drawing the rest from reference TRBV9 and TRBJ1-5, the complete variable domain is DSGVTQTPKHLITATGQRVTLRCSPRSGDLSVYWYQQSLDQGLQFLIQYYNGEERAKGNILERFSAQQFPDLHSELNLSSLELGDSALYFCASSVSAGHNQPQHFGDGTRLSIL.

The CDR3 spells CASSLGMGGTEAFF. The DNA of the CDR3 is TGTGCCAGCAGTTTAGGGATGGGGGGAACTGAAGCTTTCTTT. The chain uses TRBV28 and TRBJ1-1; TRBD1 is a possible D gene (5 bases). Germline CDR1 and CDR2: MDHEN and SYDVKM. The ends were cut back, 2 bases at V and 5 bases at J, with 12 bases in the middle. The CDR3 has 14 amino acids.

The genes are TRBV7-2 and TRBJ2-1; no reliable D call. V lost 5 bases, J lost 3 bases, and 5 bases lay in between. The CDR3 length is 12 residues. Germline V gene lookup returns CDR1 SGHTA and CDR2 FQGNSA. CDR3 region: CASSGDYNEQFF. The CDR3 coding sequence is TGTGCCAGCAGCGGAGACTACAATGAGCAGTTCTTC.

V and J are TRBV5-6 and TRBJ2-7, with 7 bases matching TRBD1. The CDR3 consists of 12 residues. CDR1 is SGHDT and CDR2 is YYEEEE in the germline V gene. Losses at the gene ends were 4 bases for V and 9 bases for J; bases not matched to a gene: 7. The CDR3, as DNA: TGTGCCAGCAGCGTGGGACAGACGGGGCAGTACTTC. Its protein is CASSVGQTGQYF.

V is TRBV10-1 and J is TRBJ2-7; TRBD2 aligns across 13 bases. This CDR3 is built from 15 residues. Germline values: CDR1 WNHNN, CDR2 SYGVQD (reference sequence). V was clipped by 7 bases and J by 4 bases; unmatched bases: 7. CDR3: CASISGTSGMYEQYF. CDR3 DNA: TGCGCCAGCATCTCCGGGACTAGCGGGATGTACGAGCAGTACTTC.

The V gene is TRBV19, the J gene TRBJ2-3; TRBD2 matches at 11 bases. CDR3 length: 17 amino acids. Looked up from germline, CDR1 is LNHDA and CDR2 is SQIVND (reference sequence). V was clipped by 7 bases and J by 2 bases; unmatched bases: 11. The CDR3 region is CASTSVIAGGTTDTQYF. CDR3 nucleotides: TGTGCCAGTACCTCAGTAATAGCGGGAGGGACCACAGATACGCAGTATTTT.

This chain links TRBV27 with TRBJ2-7; 7 bases are a match to TRBD1. Germline CDR1 MNHEY, CDR2 SMNVEV (reference sequence). Unmatched junction bases numbered 14, after V lost 3 bases and J lost 9 bases. The CDR3 runs 15 residues. The CDR3 DNA follows: TGTGCCAGCAGTTTCACCCTCGACAGGGTGGGTGGGCAGTACTTC. Its protein product is CASSFTLDRVGGQYF.

This chain connects TRBV2 to TRBJ1-2, with 9 nucleotides matching TRBD1. The CDR3 has 16 amino acids. In germline, CDR1 is SNHLY, CDR2 FYNNEI. The V segment lost 6 bases and the J segment 6 bases; nucleotides outside the gene matches: 14. This CDR3 is CASSYRGRKVGDGYTF. The CDR3 region has the DNA TGTGCCAGCAGCTACAGGGGGCGTAAGGTCGGTGATGGCTACACCTTC.